The present T cell receptor beta chain was sequenced within a study of T cell changes during pregnancy in multiple sclerosis. The V and J ends lost 4 bases and 5 bases, in that order; junction bases with no gene match: 3. Germline V lookup: CDR1 MDHEN, CDR2 SYDVKM. This CDR3 spans 14 amino acids. The protocol was immunoSEQ multiplex PCR, while the TCRdb copy is restricted to in-frame clones and leaves out a portion. The data show roughly 40,000 clones, approximately 94% seen once. This clone has only one observation. This same CDR3 is encoded by further DNA sequences in the sample. The source material was peripheral blood, sampled before pregnancy. The sequence came from a female donor with multiple sclerosis, enrolled in a pregnancy study. The J gene is TRBJ1-1, the V gene TRBV28, with 11 bases aligning to TRBD1. The CDR3 sequence: CASSSGQGGTEAFF. The CDR3 DNA reads as TGTGCCAGCAGTTCGGGACAGGGGGGGACTGAAGCTTTCTTT.